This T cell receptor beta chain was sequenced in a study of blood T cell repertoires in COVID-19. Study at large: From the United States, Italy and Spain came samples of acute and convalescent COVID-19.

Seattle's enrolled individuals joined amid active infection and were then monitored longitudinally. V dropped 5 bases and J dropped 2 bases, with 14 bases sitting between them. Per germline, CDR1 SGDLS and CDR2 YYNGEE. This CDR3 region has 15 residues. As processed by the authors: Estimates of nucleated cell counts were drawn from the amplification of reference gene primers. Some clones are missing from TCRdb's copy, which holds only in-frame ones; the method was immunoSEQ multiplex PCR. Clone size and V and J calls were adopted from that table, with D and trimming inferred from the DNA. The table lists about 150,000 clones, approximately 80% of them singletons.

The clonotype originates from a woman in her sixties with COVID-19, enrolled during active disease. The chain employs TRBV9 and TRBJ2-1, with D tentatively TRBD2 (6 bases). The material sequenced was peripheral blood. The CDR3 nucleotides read TGTGCCAGCAGAGCCGCGGGGAATACCTACAATGAGCAGTTCTTC. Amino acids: CASRAAGNTYNEQFF.